A selection of T cell receptor beta chains follows, all from one sample in a study of T cells in Graves' hyperthyroidism and ophthalmopathy. TCRdb independently ran MiXCR on the multiplex PCR reads; one entry per CDR3 protein. The sample lists hundreds of thousands of distinct CDR3 sequences, 14% to 15% occurring once. The source material was blood. The receptors were sampled from a man in his late teens or twenties with Graves' ophthalmopathy. The CDR3 runs from the conserved cysteine through the conserved F or W. The D gene is left open where the match is weak. Clone size is shown for a subset of rows, as once, few, many or a class of expanded clone.

clone size	D gene	J gene	V gene	CDR3 DNA	CDR3 protein
many	TRBD1	TRBJ2-1	TRBV6-1	TGTGCCAGCAAAGGGGGCCGGGACAATGAGCAGTTCTTC	CASKGGRDNEQFF
few	TRBD2	TRBJ2-1	TRBV7-3	TGTGCCAGCAGCTTTGGGCTAGCGGGAGGGAATGAGCAGTTCTTC	CASSFGLAGGNEQFF
many	NA	TRBJ2-3	TRBV11-2	TGTGCCAGCAGCTTAGATCTCGAGCGGCCCACAGATACGCAGTATTTT	CASSLDLERPTDTQYF
many	NA	TRBJ2-1	TRBV5-1	TGCGCCAGCAGCAGGACAGTTACTAGCGATGAGCAGTTCTTC	CASSRTVTSDEQFF
many	TRBD2	TRBJ2-3	TRBV6-1	TGTGCCAGCAGTGTACAGCGGGGGTCCACAGATACGCAGTATTTT	CASSVQRGSTDTQYF
many	TRBD1	TRBJ2-5	TRBV12-3/TRBV12-4	TGTGCCAGCAGTCGGACAGGGGACGAGACCCAGTACTTC	CASSRTGDETQYF
many	NA	TRBJ1-6	TRBV12-3/TRBV12-4	TGTGCCAGCAGTCGGGACGGGAATTCACCCCTCCACTTT	CASSRDGNSPLHF
few	TRBD1	TRBJ1-4	TRBV5-1	TGCGCCAGCAGCCCCAGGGACAGGGTTGGTGAAAAACTGTTTTTT	CASSPRDRVGEKLFF
NA	NA	TRBJ1-1	TRBV6-2/TRBV6-3	TGTGCCAGCAGACGCCCCGAGAGGGACCCCTCATCTGAAGCTTTCTTT	CASRRPERDPSSEAFF
NA	NA	TRBJ1-4	TRBV5-6	TGTGCCAGCAGCCGACCCACCGCGGGCGCAACTAATGAAAAACTGTTTTTT	CASSRPTAGATNEKLFF
few	NA	TRBJ2-7	TRBV6-5	TGTGCCAGCAGTTACTCGGGCTTCGACTACGAGCAGTACTTC	CASSYSGFDYEQYF
many	NA	TRBJ2-1	TRBV24-1	TGTGCCACCAGTGTAAACCTCGGGGGGCCCGATGAGCAGTTCTTC	CATSVNLGGPDEQFF
many	NA	TRBJ1-2	TRBV2	TGTGCCAGCAGTGAGGGGGAAGACTATGGCTACACCTTC	CASSEGEDYGYTF
NA	TRBD1	TRBJ2-7	TRBV20-1	TGCAGTGCTAGAGATCCTGGGACAGGCAACGAGCAGTACTTC	CSARDPGTGNEQYF
many	NA	TRBJ1-5	TRBV12-3/TRBV12-4	TGTGCCAGCAGTTTATCCCACCTCAATCAGCCCCAGCATTTT	CASSLSHLNQPQHF
many	NA	TRBJ2-3	TRBV15	TGTGCCACCAGACGCGGGGATTATCTTGGTGCAGATACGCAGTATTTT	CATRRGDYLGADTQYF
many	NA	TRBJ1-5	TRBV7-8	TGTGCCAGCAGCTTAGCGCCCCCGGGGGCGGGCAATCAGCCCCAGCATTTT	CASSLAPPGAGNQPQHF
many	NA	TRBJ1-6	TRBV3-1	TGTGCCAGCAGCCAGGGACAAAATAATTCACCCCTCCACTTT	CASSQGQNNSPLHF
many	TRBD1	TRBJ1-1	TRBV5-1	TGCGCCAGCAGCTTGGAAGGGGGCAGAAAGGGTGAAGCTTTCTTT	CASSLEGGRKGEAFF
many	NA	TRBJ2-7	TRBV28	TGTGCCAGCAGTCCCGAGGGGGGGGGCACATGGCCCGAGCAGTACTTC	CASSPEGGGTWPEQYF
NA	TRBD2	TRBJ2-7	TRBV20-1	TGCAGTGCTAGAGATGCGTTAGCGGGAGTCTTCTCCTACGAGCAGTACTTC	CSARDALAGVFSYEQYF
many	TRBD1	TRBJ2-2	TRBV12-5	TGTGCTAGTGGTTTGGCCCAAACCCGACAGGGGCCGAACACCGGGGAGCTGTTTTTT	CASGLAQTRQGPNTGELFF
many	NA	TRBJ2-7	TRBV11-2	TGTGCCAGCAGCTTAGACCCAGGGGACTACGAGCAGTACTTC	CASSLDPGDYEQYF
few	NA	TRBJ1-1	TRBV11-3	TGTGCCAGCAGCCCCCAATGGGACACTGAAGCTTTCTTT	CASSPQWDTEAFF
many	NA	TRBJ2-7	TRBV7-9	TGTGCCAGCAGCTTAGCGCTGGGGAACGAGCAGTACTTC	CASSLALGNEQYF
NA	NA	TRBJ1-6	TRBV3-1	TGTGCCAGCAGCCCCCAGGAGTCTTCACCCCTCCACTTT	CASSPQESSPLHF
many	TRBD1	TRBJ1-6	TRBV3-1	TGTGCCAGCAGCACCGGGACAGGGAATTCACCCCTCCACTTT	CASSTGTGNSPLHF
few	TRBD1	TRBJ1-5	TRBV19	TGTGCCAGTAGTAATCTCGGACAGGGGGCCCGACAGCCCCAGCATTTT	CASSNLGQGARQPQHF
many	TRBD2	TRBJ2-3	TRBV9	TGTGCCAGCAGCGTAGGGAGTTCGCGGGGGGCAGATACGCAGTATTTT	CASSVGSSRGADTQYF
many	NA	TRBJ2-3	TRBV5-6	TGTGCCAGCAGCTTGTTTGGGAAGGACCCAGATACGCAGTATTTT	CASSLFGKDPDTQYF